These T cell receptor beta chains were read from a single sample in a study of blood T cell repertoires in COVID-19. The method was immunoSEQ multiplex PCR; TCRdb's version includes in-frame clones alone and lacks a portion of them. The sample yields over 85,000 clones, about 91% seen once. The sequenced material came from peripheral blood. The origin of the receptors is a human donor with active COVID-19. The donor label of this sample is uncertain. Each CDR3 is given with its conserved first and last residue.

v_gene: TRBV6-2/TRBV6-3; j_gene: TRBJ2-5; CDR3aa: CASSYGTTDGETQYF
v_gene: TRBV1; j_gene: TRBJ2-5; CDR3aa: CTSSQEPGTDQETQYF
v_gene: TRBV27; j_gene: TRBJ1-5; CDR3aa: CASSFLWASGEIQPQHF
v_gene: TRBV24-1; j_gene: TRBJ2-1; CDR3aa: CATSDFLGGRNEQFF
v_gene: TRBV5-4; j_gene: TRBJ2-5; CDR3aa: CASRVSGGAWETQYF
v_gene: TRBV5-1; j_gene: TRBJ2-3; CDR3aa: CASSSRDIPDTQYF
v_gene: TRBV3-1/TRBV3-2; j_gene: TRBJ2-2; CDR3aa: CASSRTGNTGELFF
v_gene: TRBV27; j_gene: TRBJ2-7; CDR3aa: CASSLIRDSYEQYF
v_gene: TRBV6-5; j_gene: TRBJ2-5; CDR3aa: CASSKLAGAGETQYF
v_gene: TRBV29-1; j_gene: TRBJ2-5; CDR3aa: CSVGLAGASKETQYF
v_gene: TRBV5-1; j_gene: TRBJ2-1; CDR3aa: CASSFEVVPEQFF
v_gene: TRBV19; j_gene: TRBJ1-5; CDR3aa: CASSPGARGQPQHF
v_gene: TRBV2; j_gene: TRBJ2-4; CDR3aa: CASNDAGLAKNIQYF
v_gene: TRBV3-1/TRBV3-2; j_gene: TRBJ2-2; CDR3aa: CASSQAPGQVAGELFF
v_gene: TRBV5-1; j_gene: TRBJ2-7; CDR3aa: CASSLAPDSQQYF
v_gene: TRBV6-4; j_gene: TRBJ2-3; CDR3aa: CASRLTSGGTDTQYF
v_gene: TRBV4-3; j_gene: TRBJ1-3; CDR3aa: CASSQDAAGETGSIYF
v_gene: TRBV10-2; j_gene: TRBJ2-2; CDR3aa: CASTGLLGTGELFF
v_gene: TRBV7-3; j_gene: TRBJ2-2; CDR3aa: CASSKSGGPPTGELFF
v_gene: TRBV27; j_gene: TRBJ1-1; CDR3aa: CASSPGRGPTEAFF
v_gene: TRBV24-1; j_gene: TRBJ1-5; CDR3aa: CAIRAPYSNQPQHF
v_gene: TRBV4-3; j_gene: TRBJ2-3; CDR3aa: CASSQAFERGTDTQYF
v_gene: TRBV11-2; j_gene: TRBJ2-7; CDR3aa: CASSPMTSGGPYEQYF
v_gene: TRBV19; j_gene: TRBJ2-5; CDR3aa: CASSPGRRETQYF
v_gene: TRBV9; j_gene: TRBJ2-7; CDR3aa: CASSVGDSYEQYF
v_gene: TRBV9; j_gene: TRBJ2-2; CDR3aa: CASSPGTSNTGELFF
v_gene: TRBV29-1; j_gene: TRBJ1-2; CDR3aa: CSVEPGTGGGYTF
v_gene: TRBV7-3; j_gene: TRBJ2-3; CDR3aa: CASSLTPRSSGSTDTQYF
v_gene: TRBV13; j_gene: TRBJ1-6; CDR3aa: CASSPGGSSPLHF
v_gene: TRBV3-1/TRBV3-2; j_gene: TRBJ2-7; CDR3aa: CASSQGQGERSYEQYF
v_gene: TRBV19; j_gene: TRBJ1-4; CDR3aa: CASSMAQLNEKLFF
v_gene: TRBV5-1; j_gene: TRBJ2-1; CDR3aa: CASSLGAGAVNEQFF
v_gene: TRBV7-9; j_gene: TRBJ2-5; CDR3aa: CASSQGGKETQYF
v_gene: TRBV30; j_gene: TRBJ1-2; CDR3aa: CAWSPDSLYGYTF
v_gene: TRBV5-5; j_gene: TRBJ2-3; CDR3aa: CASSPFQRGGTDTQYF
v_gene: TRBV4-3; j_gene: TRBJ2-1; CDR3aa: CASSQVLGLAGGSYNEQFF
v_gene: TRBV5-6; j_gene: TRBJ2-7; CDR3aa: CASSATYEQYF
v_gene: TRBV27; j_gene: TRBJ1-2; CDR3aa: CASSAYSGLISNYGYTF
v_gene: TRBV7-2; j_gene: TRBJ2-3; CDR3aa: CASGPPPSGPTDTQYF
v_gene: TRBV6-2/TRBV6-3; j_gene: TRBJ2-1; CDR3aa: CASSYTGGLEDEQFF
v_gene: TRBV19; j_gene: TRBJ2-7; CDR3aa: CASSPGFFYEQYF
v_gene: TRBV11-2; j_gene: TRBJ1-1; CDR3aa: CASSLYRGQENTEAFF
v_gene: TRBV14; j_gene: TRBJ2-7; CDR3aa: CASSQGRGPSYEQYF
v_gene: TRBV15; j_gene: TRBJ2-2; CDR3aa: CATSGGLAENTGELFF
v_gene: TRBV12-3/TRBV12-4; j_gene: TRBJ2-3; CDR3aa: CASIGGDTQYF
v_gene: TRBV7-3; j_gene: TRBJ2-3; CDR3aa: CASSLLPSGGSTDTQYF
v_gene: TRBV2; j_gene: TRBJ2-3; CDR3aa: CASRDRHTDTQYF
v_gene: TRBV6-4; j_gene: TRBJ1-1; CDR3aa: CASSDSTGRLWNTEAFF
v_gene: TRBV2; j_gene: TRBJ2-7; CDR3aa: CARGTDSTPVYEQYF
v_gene: TRBV10-3; j_gene: TRBJ2-7; CDR3aa: CAISESLLWTGDTDEQYF
v_gene: TRBV4-1; j_gene: TRBJ2-1; CDR3aa: CASSQSGAGNYIDEQFF
v_gene: TRBV5-1; j_gene: TRBJ1-1; CDR3aa: CASSPRYLNTEAFF
v_gene: TRBV4-3; j_gene: TRBJ2-7; CDR3aa: CASSQDARGSHEQYF
v_gene: TRBV18; j_gene: TRBJ1-4; CDR3aa: CASSPAAATNEKLFF
v_gene: TRBV12-3/TRBV12-4; j_gene: TRBJ1-5; CDR3aa: CASRAGGNQPQHF
v_gene: TRBV6-5; j_gene: TRBJ2-4; CDR3aa: CASSYIGGNIQYF
v_gene: TRBV27; j_gene: TRBJ1-5; CDR3aa: CASGLRGSGPQHF
v_gene: TRBV18; j_gene: TRBJ1-2; CDR3aa: CASSPRAETSNYGYTF
v_gene: TRBV6-4; j_gene: TRBJ2-1; CDR3aa: CASSNGSYNEQFF